What follows describes a single T cell receptor beta chain. TCRdb's copy holds only in-frame clones and misses some; the assay was immunoSEQ multiplex PCR. The table has some 74,000 clones, roughly 92% seen once. These data belong to a study of T cell changes during pregnancy in multiple sclerosis. Trimming took 0 bases from V and 5 from J; bases not matched to a gene: 9. The CDR3 is 16 residues long. CDR1 SGDLS and CDR2 YYNGEE come from the germline V gene. The TCR comes from a female donor with multiple sclerosis, enrolled in a pregnancy study. The input for sequencing was peripheral blood, taken before pregnancy. The chain uses TRBV9 and TRBJ2-5; 8 bases map to TRBD1. This CDR3 is CASSVDPGGVRETQYF. The CDR3 DNA sequence: TGTGCCAGCAGCGTAGACCCAGGGGGCGTTAGGGAGACCCAGTACTTC.